Below are 9 T cell receptor beta chains sequenced from a single sample in a study of human T cells and chemical hapten exposure. Time point noted: patch test 1, 2 weeks after DPC sensitization. The sample's treatment: therapeutic diphenylcyclopropenone sensitization with weekly scalp DPC. One entry per CDR3 protein results from TCRdb running MiXCR on the RACE reads. The table shows 90,000 or so distinct CDR3 sequences, with about 10% occurring only once. The sequencing here drew on whole blood, taken in connection with sensitization to the hapten diphenylcyclopropenone (DPC). The receptor source for this set is a man aged 40-50 years with alopecia areata. Some clones in this sample may be carry-over from other donors' samples.

The chain couples TRBV12-3 or TRBV12-4 to TRBJ2-3; D is possibly TRBD2 (5 bases). The CDR3 consists of 15 residues. V dropped 3 bases and J dropped 2 bases, with 12 bases sitting between them. Here the CDR3 reads CASSFFGELTDTQYF. CDR3 bases: TGTGCCAGCAGTTTTTTCGGGGAACTCACAGATACGCAGTATTTT.

V and J are TRBV29-1 and TRBJ2-7, with TRBD2 matching over 8 bases. The length of the CDR3 is 17 residues. V shed 5 bases, J shed 5 bases, and the junction held 20 bases outside the gene matches. Germline V gene data show CDR1 as SQVTM and CDR2 as ANQGSEA. CDR3 bases: TGCAGCGTTCGGCCAGGGTTGAGCGGGAGACCTAATAACGAGCAGTACTTC. Protein sequence: CSVRPGLSGRPNNEQYF.

This clonotype came up a few times. This chain connects TRBV11-3 to TRBJ2-3; 13 nucleotides align to TRBD2. With V trimmed by 0 bases and J by 2 bases, 8 bases remained unmatched. CDR3 length: 19 amino acids. CDR1 SGHNT and CDR2 YENEEA come from the germline V gene. CDR3: CASSLELLAGGRFTDTQYF. The CDR3 nucleotides are TGTGCCAGCAGCTTAGAGTTACTAGCGGGAGGGCGTTTCACAGATACGCAGTATTTT.

This clonotype has just a few counts. The chain couples TRBV18 to TRBJ2-3; no definite D call. Germline loops: CDR1 KGHSH, CDR2 LQKENI. CDR3 length: 13 amino acids. Trimming removed 5 bases at V and 1 base at J, with 7 bases between. This CDR3 is CASSIQGTDTQYF. The DNA for the CDR3 is TGTGCCAGCTCAATCCAGGGCACAGATACGCAGTATTTT.

V usage is TRBV4-2 and J usage is TRBJ2-2; TRBD1 matches at 11 bases. CDR3 length: 19 residues. Trimming cost V 0 bases and J 4 bases; bases outside gene matches: 10. CDR1 is LGHNA, CDR2 YNFKEQ, per germline. CDR3 bases: TGTGCCAGCAGCCAAGAGCAGCCAGGACAGGGGGCGGGCACCGGGGAGCTGTTTTTT. This encodes CASSQEQPGQGAGTGELFF.

There are many counts of this clonotype. This chain joins TRBV12-3 or TRBV12-4 and TRBJ1-4, with D uncertain. Trimming removed 3 bases at V and 8 bases at J, with 13 bases between. The CDR3 has 14 amino acids. The CDR3 is CASSFGRSGEKLFF. The CDR3 DNA reads as TGTGCCAGCAGTTTCGGCAGGAGTGGAGAAAAACTGTTTTTT.

This clonotype has only a few counts. The chain has TRBV20-1 and TRBJ2-3, with D tentatively TRBD2 (6 bases). CDR1 DFQATT and CDR2 SNEGSKA come from the germline V gene (reference sequence). The CDR3 covers 15 residues. The V end was cut by 6 bases, the J end by 0 bases, with 16 bases between. CDR3 amino acids: CSAYPSGGSTDTQYF. CDR3 nucleotides: TGCAGTGCCTATCCATCCGGGGGAAGCACAGATACGCAGTATTTT.

CDR3 residues: CASSPALGQPQHF. Here the CDR3 DNA reads TGCGCCAGCAGCCCGGCTTTGGGTCAGCCCCAGCATTTT. The chain combines TRBV4-3 with TRBJ1-5; no clear D gene. V lost 4 bases to trimming and J lost 6 bases, with 10 bases between them. Germline CDR1 is LGHNA and CDR2 is YSLEER. The CDR3 is 13 amino acids.

V and J are TRBV6-5 and TRBJ2-3; TRBD1 agrees at 8 bases. Germline trimming cut 5 bases from V and 4 bases from J; bases unmatched to any gene: 8. The CDR3 consists of 15 residues. Germline lookup yields CDR1 MNHEY and CDR2 SVGAGI. This CDR3 is CASSATGGAADTQYF. DNA for the CDR3: TGTGCCAGCAGTGCTACAGGGGGAGCGGCAGATACGCAGTATTTT.